A selection of T cell receptor beta chains follows, all from one sample in a study of CD4 T cells in relation to SARS-CoV-2 and coronaviruses. TCRdb's table, derived via immunoSEQ multiplex PCR, lists solely in-frame clones and lacks some. The data contain 20,000 to 25,000 clones, just over 65% of them singletons. Antigens for these TCRs are unknown. Material for sequencing was CD4+ T cells from PBMCs, cultured in vitro. The receptor set was obtained from a human donor in good health. CDR3s include the opening cysteine and the closing phenylalanine or tryptophan. Each record gives: clone size, D gene, J gene, V gene, CDR3 length, CDR3 protein, CDR3 DNA. D genes are given only for firm matches. Expanded clones get a size class; other rows say once, few or many, or leave the size out.

size: -
D: TRBD1
J: TRBJ2-2
V: TRBV7-9
length: 14
CDR3: CASSSLRGPGELFF
DNA: TGTGCCAGCAGCTCACTCAGGGGGCCCGGGGAGCTGTTTTTT

size: -
D: TRBD1
J: TRBJ1-2
V: TRBV19
length: 14
CDR3: CASSVRQGTHGYTF
DNA: TGTGCCAGTAGTGTACGACAGGGTACCCATGGCTACACCTTC

size: -
D: -
J: TRBJ1-1
V: TRBV5-5
length: 14
CDR3: CASSFLGEGTEAFF
DNA: TGTGCCAGCAGTTTCCTAGGGGAGGGCACTGAAGCTTTCTTT

size: few
D: TRBD2
J: TRBJ2-1
V: TRBV10-3
length: 15
CDR3: CAISSGLADYNEQFF
DNA: TGTGCCATCAGCTCGGGACTAGCGGACTACAATGAGCAGTTCTTC

size: few
D: -
J: TRBJ2-3
V: TRBV3-1/TRBV3-2
length: 18
CDR3: CASSQVATGRGDTDTQYF
DNA: TGTGCCAGCAGCCAAGTGGCGACAGGACGAGGAGACACGGATACGCAGTATTTT

size: -
D: -
J: TRBJ1-2
V: TRBV29-1
length: 13
CDR3: CSVEGDSNYGYTF
DNA: TGCAGCGTTGAAGGTGATTCTAACTATGGCTACACCTTC

size: -
D: -
J: TRBJ2-7
V: TRBV7-9
length: 13
CDR3: CASSFSPAHEQYF
DNA: TGTGCCAGCAGCTTCTCGCCGGCCCACGAGCAGTACTTC

size: -
D: -
J: TRBJ2-3
V: TRBV19
length: 12
CDR3: CASSIRGGAQYF
DNA: TGTGCCAGTAGTATCAGGGGCGGTGCGCAGTATTTT

size: -
D: -
J: TRBJ1-1
V: TRBV27
length: 14
CDR3: CASSPRRENTEAFF
DNA: TGTGCCAGCAGTCCCCGACGGGAAAACACTGAAGCTTTCTTT

size: -
D: TRBD1
J: TRBJ2-7
V: TRBV10-3
length: 14
CDR3: CATIRQGTSYEQYF
DNA: TGTGCCACCATTAGACAGGGTACCTCCTACGAGCAGTACTTC

size: -
D: TRBD1
J: TRBJ2-1
V: TRBV7-9
length: 15
CDR3: CASSLRTGGLDEQFF
DNA: TGTGCCAGCAGCTTACGGACAGGGGGCTTGGATGAGCAGTTCTTC

size: -
D: -
J: TRBJ1-5
V: TRBV11-2
length: 16
CDR3: CASSLGFDHSNQPQHF
DNA: TGTGCCAGCAGCTTAGGGTTTGATCATAGCAATCAGCCCCAGCATTTT

size: -
D: -
J: TRBJ1-2
V: TRBV7-9
length: 15
CDR3: CASSLDSGTNYGYTF
DNA: TGTGCCAGCAGCTTAGATTCAGGAACTAACTATGGCTACACCTTC

size: -
D: -
J: TRBJ2-7
V: TRBV20-1
length: 15
CDR3: CSASPGPALPYEQYF
DNA: TGCAGTGCTAGTCCCGGGCCCGCATTACCCTACGAGCAGTACTTC

size: -
D: TRBD1
J: TRBJ1-1
V: TRBV5-6
length: 17
CDR3: CASSLPLTRDRDTEAFF
DNA: TGTGCCAGCAGCTTGCCTCTGACCCGGGACAGGGACACTGAAGCTTTCTTT

size: -
D: -
J: TRBJ1-3
V: TRBV4-1
length: 15
CDR3: CASSQEGTVGNTIYF
DNA: TGCGCCAGCAGCCAAGAAGGGACCGTTGGAAACACCATATATTTT

size: -
D: -
J: TRBJ1-2
V: TRBV30
length: 12
CDR3: CAWSVSNYGYTF
DNA: TGTGCCTGGAGTGTATCTAACTATGGCTACACCTTC

size: -
D: -
J: TRBJ2-5
V: TRBV19
length: 14
CDR3: CASDDGGSGETQYF
DNA: TGTGCCAGTGACGACGGAGGAAGCGGTGAGACCCAGTACTTC

size: -
D: -
J: TRBJ2-7
V: TRBV18
length: 16
CDR3: CASSPLSGSGSYEQYF
DNA: TGTGCCAGCTCACCACTGAGCGGCTCTGGATCCTACGAGCAGTACTTC

size: once
D: -
J: TRBJ2-5
V: TRBV6-5
length: 14
CDR3: CASTSRQPGRTQYF
DNA: TGTGCCAGCACCTCCCGGCAGCCCGGTAGGACCCAGTACTTC

size: -
D: -
J: TRBJ1-3
V: TRBV23-1
length: 19
CDR3: CATLYPGAMLSFSGNTIYF
DNA: TGCGCCACTCTGTACCCGGGAGCGATGCTATCCTTCTCTGGAAACACCATATATTTT

size: few
D: -
J: TRBJ2-6
V: TRBV16
length: 13
CDR3: CASSQSQANVLTF
DNA: TGTGCCAGCAGCCAATCGCAGGCCAACGTCCTGACTTTC

size: once
D: TRBD2
J: TRBJ2-1
V: TRBV6-2/TRBV6-3
length: 20
CDR3: CASSSLVLERGLQLYNEQFF
DNA: TGTGCCAGCAGTTCTCTTGTCTTAGAGCGGGGACTTCAACTATACAATGAGCAGTTCTTC

size: -
D: TRBD2
J: TRBJ2-3
V: TRBV7-2
length: 19
CDR3: CASSPPGGLAGGRADTQYF
DNA: TGTGCCAGCAGCCCACCCGGGGGACTAGCGGGGGGGCGCGCAGATACGCAGTATTTT

size: -
D: TRBD1
J: TRBJ1-4
V: TRBV7-2
length: 14
CDR3: CASSSGTGREKLFF
DNA: TGTGCCAGCAGCTCCGGGACAGGGAGGGAAAAACTGTTTTTT

size: once
D: -
J: TRBJ2-3
V: TRBV2
length: 14
CDR3: CASSDVRITDTQYF
DNA: TGTGCCAGCAGTGATGTGCGGATCACAGATACGCAGTATTTT

size: -
D: -
J: TRBJ2-7
V: TRBV11-3
length: 17
CDR3: CASSLSRPAGGGYEQYF
DNA: TGTGCCAGCAGCTTAAGTCGCCCGGCAGGGGGAGGCTACGAGCAGTACTTC

size: few
D: -
J: TRBJ1-6
V: TRBV27
length: 16
CDR3: CASSLWRGSYNSPLHF
DNA: TGTGCCAGCAGTTTATGGAGGGGCTCCTATAATTCACCCCTCCACTTT

size: -
D: TRBD2
J: TRBJ2-1
V: TRBV5-1
length: 15
CDR3: CASTPTSGRGYEQFF
DNA: TGCGCCAGCACCCCGACTAGCGGGAGGGGCTATGAGCAGTTCTTC

size: -
D: -
J: TRBJ1-1
V: TRBV10-3
length: 11
CDR3: CAISDWGEAFF
DNA: TGTGCCATCAGTGACTGGGGTGAGGCTTTCTTT

size: once
D: TRBD1
J: TRBJ1-6
V: TRBV7-8
length: 19
CDR3: CASSPRTGLFGSYNSPLHF
DNA: TGTGCCAGCAGCCCCAGGACAGGTCTATTTGGCTCCTATAATTCACCCCTCCACTTT

size: -
D: TRBD2
J: TRBJ2-7
V: TRBV3-1/TRBV3-2
length: 15
CDR3: CASSQAWGGGNEQYF
DNA: TGTGCCAGCAGCCAAGCTTGGGGGGGAGGGAACGAGCAGTACTTC

size: -
D: -
J: TRBJ1-4
V: TRBV3-1/TRBV3-2
length: 14
CDR3: CASSQGGREEKLFF
DNA: TGTGCCAGCAGCCAAGGAGGGAGGGAGGAAAAACTGTTTTTT

size: -
D: TRBD1
J: TRBJ1-5
V: TRBV7-8
length: 16
CDR3: CASSSTDRGINQPQHF
DNA: TGTGCCAGCAGCTCCACAGACAGGGGGATAAATCAGCCCCAGCATTTT

size: -
D: TRBD2
J: TRBJ2-7
V: TRBV10-1
length: 15
CDR3: CASSESTSGIYEQYF
DNA: TGCGCCAGCAGTGAGTCGACTAGCGGGATCTACGAGCAGTACTTC

size: -
D: -
J: TRBJ2-2
V: TRBV5-1
length: 16
CDR3: CASSSTGTTFDGELFF
DNA: TGCGCCAGCAGCTCTACCGGGACCACATTCGACGGGGAGCTGTTTTTT

size: -
D: -
J: TRBJ2-7
V: TRBV30
length: 11
CDR3: CAFGTLYEQYF
DNA: TGTGCCTTTGGGACTCTTTACGAGCAGTACTTC

size: once
D: -
J: TRBJ2-2
V: TRBV25-1
length: 15
CDR3: CASSRGGHNTGELFF
DNA: TGTGCCAGCAGCCGCGGAGGGCACAACACCGGGGAGCTGTTTTTT

size: -
D: -
J: TRBJ2-3
V: TRBV7-8
length: 15
CDR3: CASSPTWAQGDTQYF
DNA: TGTGCCAGCAGCCCTACGTGGGCTCAGGGAGATACGCAGTATTTT

size: -
D: -
J: TRBJ1-1
V: TRBV6-5
length: 14
CDR3: CASPRTVRDTEAFF
DNA: TGTGCCAGCCCCCGGACAGTAAGGGACACTGAAGCTTTCTTT

size: few
D: TRBD2
J: TRBJ2-2
V: TRBV12-5
length: 16
CDR3: CASGWGGLQHTGELFF
DNA: TGTGCTAGTGGTTGGGGGGGTTTACAGCACACCGGGGAGCTGTTTTTT

size: -
D: -
J: TRBJ1-5
V: TRBV3-1/TRBV3-2
length: 14
CDR3: CASSQGIINQPQHF
DNA: TGTGCCAGCAGCCAGGGTATTATCAATCAGCCCCAGCATTTT

size: few
D: -
J: TRBJ2-2
V: TRBV7-2
length: 14
CDR3: CASSLNTNTGELFF
DNA: TGTGCCAGCAGCTTAAATACGAACACCGGGGAGCTGTTTTTT

size: -
D: TRBD2
J: TRBJ2-7
V: TRBV6-5
length: 16
CDR3: CASSYSLAGEFYEQYF
DNA: TGTGCCAGCAGTTACTCCCTAGCGGGAGAGTTCTACGAGCAGTACTTC